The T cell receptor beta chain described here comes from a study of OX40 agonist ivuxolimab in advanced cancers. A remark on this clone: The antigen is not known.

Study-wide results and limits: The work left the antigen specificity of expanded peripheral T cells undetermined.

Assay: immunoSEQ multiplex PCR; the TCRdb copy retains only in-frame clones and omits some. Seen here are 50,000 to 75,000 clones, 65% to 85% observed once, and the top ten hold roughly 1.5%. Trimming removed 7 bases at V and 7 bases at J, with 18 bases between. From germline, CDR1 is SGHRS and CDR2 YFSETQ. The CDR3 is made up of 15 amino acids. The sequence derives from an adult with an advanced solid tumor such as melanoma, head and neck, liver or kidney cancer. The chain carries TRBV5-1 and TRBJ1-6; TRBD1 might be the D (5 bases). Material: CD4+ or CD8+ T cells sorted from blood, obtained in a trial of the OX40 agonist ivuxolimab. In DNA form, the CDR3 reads TGCGCCAGCCGCTCAGGGTTCTATCTCAATTCACCCCTCCACTTT. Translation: CASRSGFYLNSPLHF. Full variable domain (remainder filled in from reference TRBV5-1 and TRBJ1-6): KAGVTQTPRYLIKTRGQQVTLSCSPISGHRSVSWYQQTPGQGLQFLFEYFSETQRNKGNFPGRFSGRQFSNSRSEMNVSTLELGDSALYLCASRSGFYLNSPLHFGNGTRLTVT.